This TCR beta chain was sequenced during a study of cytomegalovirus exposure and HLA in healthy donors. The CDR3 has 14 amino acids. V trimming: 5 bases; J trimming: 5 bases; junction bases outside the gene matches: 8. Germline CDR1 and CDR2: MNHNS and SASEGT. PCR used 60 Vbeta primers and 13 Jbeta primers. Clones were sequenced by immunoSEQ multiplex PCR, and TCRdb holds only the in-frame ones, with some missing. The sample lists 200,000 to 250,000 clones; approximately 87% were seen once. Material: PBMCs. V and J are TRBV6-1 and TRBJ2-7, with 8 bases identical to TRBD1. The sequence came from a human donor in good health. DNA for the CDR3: TGTGCCAGCAGTACGCAGGACAGGGTGGACGAGCAGTACTTC. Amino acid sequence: CASSTQDRVDEQYF.